The rows below give T cell receptor beta chains drawn from one sample of a study of molecular identifiers for immune sequencing clone quantification. One entry per CDR3 protein results from TCRdb running MiXCR on the PCR reads. Of hundreds of thousands of distinct CDR3 sequences in the sample, roughly 27% were seen once. The material sequenced was naive CD8+ T cells from blood, with Jurkat cell RNA spiked in. These receptors were taken from a human donor in good health. Some libraries in this study had Jurkat cell RNA spiked in. The CDR3 runs from the conserved cysteine through the conserved F or W. Each record gives: clone size, J gene, D gene, V gene, CDR3 DNA, CDR3 protein. D genes are given only for firm matches. Not every row has a clone size; where given, it reads once, few, many or a size class.

abundance: many; j_gene: TRBJ2-1; d_gene: -; v_gene: TRBV2; CDR3nt: TGTGCCAGCAGTGAAGCTAGCAGGTACAATGAGCAGTTCTTC; CDR3aa: CASSEASRYNEQFF
abundance: many; j_gene: TRBJ2-5; d_gene: -; v_gene: TRBV9; CDR3nt: TGTGCCAGCAGCGCGTGGGGGCGAGAGACCCAGTACTTC; CDR3aa: CASSAWGRETQYF
abundance: -; j_gene: TRBJ2-7; d_gene: -; v_gene: TRBV12-3/TRBV12-4; CDR3nt: TGTGCCAGCAGTCCCTTGAGGACCTACGAGCAGTACTTC; CDR3aa: CASSPLRTYEQYF
abundance: -; j_gene: TRBJ2-1; d_gene: -; v_gene: TRBV10-3; CDR3nt: TGTGCCACATCCCAAGGAAATGAGCAGTTCTTC; CDR3aa: CATSQGNEQFF
abundance: many; j_gene: TRBJ2-7; d_gene: TRBD1; v_gene: TRBV5-6; CDR3nt: TGTGCCAGCAGCCTTGGAGGACAGGCGGCTTCCTACGAGCAGTACTTC; CDR3aa: CASSLGGQAASYEQYF
abundance: -; j_gene: TRBJ1-1; d_gene: -; v_gene: TRBV29-1; CDR3nt: TGCAGCGCTAACGGGGGGACGGAAGCTTTCTTT; CDR3aa: CSANGGTEAFF
abundance: -; j_gene: TRBJ2-1; d_gene: TRBD1; v_gene: TRBV7-2; CDR3nt: TGTGCCAGCAGCTCCGAGGCCGGGACAGTTATTGGCAATGAGCGGTTCTTC; CDR3aa: CASSSEAGTVIGNERFF
abundance: few; j_gene: TRBJ2-2; d_gene: -; v_gene: TRBV7-9; CDR3nt: TGTGCCAGCAGCTCCCTTTGGGGGAGAGGAACCGGGGAGCTGTTTTTT; CDR3aa: CASSSLWGRGTGELFF
abundance: few; j_gene: TRBJ2-2; d_gene: -; v_gene: TRBV21-1; CDR3nt: TGTGCCAGCAGCAAAATAAGGGGGCGGACCGGGGAGCTGTTTTTT; CDR3aa: CASSKIRGRTGELFF
abundance: many; j_gene: TRBJ2-7; d_gene: -; v_gene: TRBV28; CDR3nt: TGTGCCAGCAGTTTCGGCCCCGGCTACGAGCAGTACTTC; CDR3aa: CASSFGPGYEQYF
abundance: -; j_gene: TRBJ2-7; d_gene: TRBD2; v_gene: TRBV6-5; CDR3nt: TGTGCCAGCAGTTATGGGGGGGGATCCTACGTGCAGTACTTC; CDR3aa: CASSYGGGSYVQYF
abundance: many; j_gene: TRBJ2-7; d_gene: -; v_gene: TRBV6-2/TRBV6-3; CDR3nt: TGTGCCAGCAGTTGGGGGGGCCATTACGAGCAGTACTTC; CDR3aa: CASSWGGHYEQYF
abundance: many; j_gene: TRBJ1-5; d_gene: -; v_gene: TRBV6-2/TRBV6-3; CDR3nt: TGTGCCAGCAGTTACTCGAGGAGTCAGCCCCAGCATTTT; CDR3aa: CASSYSRSQPQHF
abundance: -; j_gene: TRBJ2-6; d_gene: -; v_gene: TRBV4-3; CDR3nt: TGCGCCAGCAGCCAAGACAGGAGAGATGGGGCCAACGTCCTGACTTTC; CDR3aa: CASSQDRRDGANVLTF
abundance: -; j_gene: TRBJ2-7; d_gene: TRBD1; v_gene: TRBV7-9; CDR3nt: TGTGCCAGTACCCCGACAGGGAACGAGCGGTACTTC; CDR3aa: CASTPTGNERYF
abundance: many; j_gene: TRBJ2-7; d_gene: -; v_gene: TRBV29-1; CDR3nt: TGCAGCGTTGACTTGGGGCCCCTCTACGAGCAGTACTTC; CDR3aa: CSVDLGPLYEQYF
abundance: many; j_gene: TRBJ1-5; d_gene: TRBD1; v_gene: TRBV7-6; CDR3nt: TGTGCCAGCAGCTCAGGGGGCTGGAATCAGCCCCAGCATTTT; CDR3aa: CASSSGGWNQPQHF
abundance: many; j_gene: TRBJ1-1; d_gene: -; v_gene: TRBV7-6; CDR3nt: TGTGCCAGCAGTCTAACACCAAGCGCTGAAGCTTTCTTT; CDR3aa: CASSLTPSAEAFF
abundance: many; j_gene: TRBJ2-3; d_gene: -; v_gene: TRBV21-1; CDR3nt: TGTGCCAGCAGCAAATGCAACACAGATACGCAGTATTTT; CDR3aa: CASSKCNTDTQYF
abundance: many; j_gene: TRBJ2-5; d_gene: -; v_gene: TRBV4-3; CDR3nt: TGCGCCAGCAGACCCCCGGGCACCCAAGAGACCCAGTACTTC; CDR3aa: CASRPPGTQETQYF
abundance: -; j_gene: TRBJ2-7; d_gene: TRBD1; v_gene: TRBV20-1; CDR3nt: TGCAGTGCTACTGACAGGGTAGGGTTCGGCTACGTGCAGTACTTC; CDR3aa: CSATDRVGFGYVQYF
abundance: few; j_gene: TRBJ2-1; d_gene: -; v_gene: TRBV27; CDR3nt: TGTGCCAGCAGTTCCGTCCTAGCGACCAATGAGCAGTTCTTC; CDR3aa: CASSSVLATNEQFF
abundance: many; j_gene: TRBJ2-1; d_gene: -; v_gene: TRBV6-2/TRBV6-3; CDR3nt: TGTGCCAGCAGTTACTCGATACAGGGAGCGAATGAGCAGTTCTTC; CDR3aa: CASSYSIQGANEQFF
abundance: -; j_gene: TRBJ2-1; d_gene: -; v_gene: TRBV4-2; CDR3nt: TGTGCCAGCAGCGCTCCCCGGATCGATGAGCAGTTCTTC; CDR3aa: CASSAPRIDEQFF
abundance: few; j_gene: TRBJ2-7; d_gene: -; v_gene: TRBV11-2; CDR3nt: TGTGCCAGCAGCTTAGGTTATAGCCGGTCCTACGAGCAGTACTTC; CDR3aa: CASSLGYSRSYEQYF
abundance: -; j_gene: TRBJ2-5; d_gene: -; v_gene: TRBV27; CDR3nt: TGTGCCAGCAGTTTAGCGCGGGACCTCGATATCCAGTACTTC; CDR3aa: CASSLARDLDIQYF
abundance: many; j_gene: TRBJ2-3; d_gene: TRBD1; v_gene: TRBV4-1; CDR3nt: TGCGCCAGCAGCCCGTCGACAGGGGAGACCACAGATACGCAGTATTTT; CDR3aa: CASSPSTGETTDTQYF
abundance: -; j_gene: TRBJ2-7; d_gene: -; v_gene: TRBV6-6; CDR3nt: TGTGCCAGCACCACCGGAGTAACCTACGAGCAGTACTTC; CDR3aa: CASTTGVTYEQYF
abundance: -; j_gene: TRBJ1-2; d_gene: -; v_gene: TRBV5-1; CDR3nt: TGCGCCAGCAGCTTGCGGTCGAGCACAAATGGCTACACCTTC; CDR3aa: CASSLRSSTNGYTF
abundance: -; j_gene: TRBJ1-1; d_gene: TRBD1; v_gene: TRBV9; CDR3nt: TGTGCCAGCAGCGCGTGGGACAGGGGAACTGAAGCTTTCTTT; CDR3aa: CASSAWDRGTEAFF
abundance: many; j_gene: TRBJ1-1; d_gene: -; v_gene: TRBV3-1; CDR3nt: TGTGCCAGCAGCCAAGGGTCCCGGGGGGCCCGAATGAACACTGAAGCTTTCTTT; CDR3aa: CASSQGSRGARMNTEAFF
abundance: many; j_gene: TRBJ2-2; d_gene: -; v_gene: TRBV29-1; CDR3nt: TGCAGCGTTGAGGACAGCGGGGAGCTGTTTTTT; CDR3aa: CSVEDSGELFF
abundance: many; j_gene: TRBJ2-3; d_gene: TRBD2; v_gene: TRBV15; CDR3nt: TGTGCCACCAGCAGGAGGACTAGCGGGCGATCCACAGATACGCAGTATTTT; CDR3aa: CATSRRTSGRSTDTQYF
abundance: once; j_gene: TRBJ1-1; d_gene: -; v_gene: TRBV20-1; CDR3nt: TGCAGTGCTACCTCTAGGAGGGACTCTGAAGCTTTCTTT; CDR3aa: CSATSRRDSEAFF
abundance: few; j_gene: TRBJ1-1; d_gene: -; v_gene: TRBV6-6; CDR3nt: TGTGCCAGCACCATGGGGGGCACTGAAGCTTTCTTT; CDR3aa: CASTMGGTEAFF
abundance: -; j_gene: TRBJ2-5; d_gene: TRBD1; v_gene: TRBV7-9; CDR3nt: TGTGCCAGCAGCTTAGCGACAGGGGCCCTACAAGAGACCCAGTACTTC; CDR3aa: CASSLATGALQETQYF
abundance: few; j_gene: TRBJ2-1; d_gene: -; v_gene: TRBV28; CDR3nt: TGTGCCAGCACCGCGGGATTTGAGCAGTTCTTC; CDR3aa: CASTAGFEQFF
abundance: many; j_gene: TRBJ2-7; d_gene: TRBD2; v_gene: TRBV5-1; CDR3nt: TGCGCCAGCAGAAGCGGGAGTGGGAGCTCCTACGAGCAGTACTTC; CDR3aa: CASRSGSGSSYEQYF
abundance: many; j_gene: TRBJ2-5; d_gene: TRBD2; v_gene: TRBV2; CDR3nt: TGTGCCAGCAGTGAAGTGGCTAGCGGGGGCCTCGCCCTGGAGACCCAGTACTTC; CDR3aa: CASSEVASGGLALETQYF
abundance: many; j_gene: TRBJ1-6; d_gene: TRBD1; v_gene: TRBV6-5; CDR3nt: TGTGCCAGCAGTAACTCCGGGACAGTTAATTCACCCCTCCACTTT; CDR3aa: CASSNSGTVNSPLHF
abundance: many; j_gene: TRBJ2-3; d_gene: TRBD1; v_gene: TRBV29-1; CDR3nt: TGCAGCGTTGACCAGGGGTTCATGGACAGGGGATTTAGCACAGATACGCAGTATTTT; CDR3aa: CSVDQGFMDRGFSTDTQYF
abundance: many; j_gene: TRBJ2-1; d_gene: TRBD2; v_gene: TRBV29-1; CDR3nt: TGCAGCGTCCTGGGACTAGCGGAGAACTACAATGAGCAGTTCTTC; CDR3aa: CSVLGLAENYNEQFF
abundance: -; j_gene: TRBJ2-7; d_gene: -; v_gene: TRBV4-2; CDR3nt: TGTGCCAGCAGCCAAGATATGGGGGGGCGGGAGAGCTACGAGCAGTACTTC; CDR3aa: CASSQDMGGRESYEQYF
abundance: few; j_gene: TRBJ1-6; d_gene: -; v_gene: TRBV7-2; CDR3nt: TGTGCCAGCAGCTTAGTGGGGGGACGGGGAACTTCTAATTCACCCCTCCACTTT; CDR3aa: CASSLVGGRGTSNSPLHF
abundance: many; j_gene: TRBJ1-1; d_gene: -; v_gene: TRBV30; CDR3nt: TGTGCCTGGAGCCAGATCGAAGCTTTCTTT; CDR3aa: CAWSQIEAFF
abundance: many; j_gene: TRBJ2-1; d_gene: TRBD1; v_gene: TRBV7-2; CDR3nt: TGTGCCAGCACCGGAGGACAGGCGAGCTCCTACAATGAGCAGTTCTTC; CDR3aa: CASTGGQASSYNEQFF
abundance: few; j_gene: TRBJ2-2; d_gene: -; v_gene: TRBV19; CDR3nt: TGTGCCAGTAGTATAGATTCAGGGGCCGGGGAGCTGTTTTTT; CDR3aa: CASSIDSGAGELFF
abundance: -; j_gene: TRBJ2-7; d_gene: -; v_gene: TRBV7-9; CDR3nt: TGTGCCAGCAGCTTATTCGGGAGCTCCTACGAGCAGTACTTC; CDR3aa: CASSLFGSSYEQYF
abundance: many; j_gene: TRBJ1-1; d_gene: -; v_gene: TRBV29-1; CDR3nt: TGCAGCGTTGAACCCCCTCTCTTTTCCAACACTGAAGCTTTCTTT; CDR3aa: CSVEPPLFSNTEAFF
abundance: many; j_gene: TRBJ2-3; d_gene: -; v_gene: TRBV7-9; CDR3nt: TGTGCCAGCAGATCTACTACAGGGATTAGCACAGATACGCAGTATTTT; CDR3aa: CASRSTTGISTDTQYF
abundance: few; j_gene: TRBJ1-2; d_gene: -; v_gene: TRBV20-1; CDR3nt: TGCAGTGCTAGAGAGGGGGACTATGGCTACACCTTC; CDR3aa: CSAREGDYGYTF
abundance: once; j_gene: TRBJ2-7; d_gene: TRBD2; v_gene: TRBV7-2; CDR3nt: TGTGCCAACAGCCCTATAGCGGGGGGCCTGGGGGAGCAGTACTTC; CDR3aa: CANSPIAGGLGEQYF
abundance: many; j_gene: TRBJ2-7; d_gene: TRBD2; v_gene: TRBV11-2; CDR3nt: TGTGCCAGCAGCCCCCGAATCGGGGGGGAGCAGTACTTC; CDR3aa: CASSPRIGGEQYF